These T cell receptor beta chains were read from a single sample in a study of blood T cell repertoires in COVID-19. Only in-frame clones appear in the TCRdb table, and some are missing; sequencing was by immunoSEQ multiplex PCR. The sample lists 400,000 to 550,000 clones; around 89% were seen once. Sequencing was done on a sample of peripheral blood. The receptors originated from a woman in her twenties or thirties with acute or convalescent COVID-19. Both conserved end residues are part of each CDR3. The order of the fields is clone size, J gene, V gene, D gene, CDR3 DNA, CDR3 protein. The D gene is left open where the match is weak. Only part of the rows carry a size: once, few, many, or a class if the clone is expanded.

once TRBJ2-3 TRBV3-1/TRBV3-2 NA TGTGCCAGCAGCCAACACTACCTCACAGATACGCAGTATTTT CASSQHYLTDTQYF
NA TRBJ2-7 TRBV18 TRBD1 TGTGCCAGCTCACCCTTGGACAGGGGGAGGTACGAGCAGTACTTC CASSPLDRGRYEQYF
NA TRBJ1-1 TRBV5-6 NA TGTGCCAGCAGCTCCCGGGGGGGTGAAGCTTTCTTT CASSSRGGEAFF
NA TRBJ1-6 TRBV2 NA TGTGCCAGCAGTGAAGCACAGCTCAATAATTCACCCCTCCACTTT CASSEAQLNNSPLHF
once TRBJ1-5 TRBV4-1 NA TGCGCCAGCAGCCAAGAGGAGACAGGTAATCAGCCCCAGCATTTT CASSQEETGNQPQHF
NA TRBJ2-3 TRBV5-1 TRBD2 TGCGCCAGCAGCCGACTAGCGGAAACAGATACGCAGTATTTT CASSRLAETDTQYF
NA TRBJ1-5 TRBV21-1 NA TGTGCCAGCCCCCTTCCAGGGACAGTCTACAATCAGCCCCAGCATTTT CASPLPGTVYNQPQHF
NA TRBJ2-7 TRBV19 NA TGTGCCAGTAGTATACAGGGGAGAGTCTACGAGCAGTACTTC CASSIQGRVYEQYF
NA TRBJ2-2 TRBV7-6 NA TGTGCCAGCAGCTTAGGCACAGGGCTGAGCGGGGAGCTGTTTTTT CASSLGTGLSGELFF
NA TRBJ2-5 TRBV19 TRBD1 TGTGCCAGTAGTGGCCGGACAGGGACGGAGACCCAGTACTTC CASSGRTGTETQYF
NA TRBJ1-1 TRBV19 NA TGTGCCAGTAGTATACGGCCAAACGGGGACACTGAAGCTTTCTTT CASSIRPNGDTEAFF
NA TRBJ2-3 TRBV7-8 TRBD2 TGTGCCAGCAGCTCACTAGCGGGGAAGTCGTATTTT CASSSLAGKSYF
NA TRBJ1-2 TRBV7-9 NA TGTGCCAGCAGCTTAGTTGGGGGGTCGTATGGCTACACCTTC CASSLVGGSYGYTF
NA TRBJ2-7 TRBV7-2 NA TGTGCCAGCAGCTCGACTATCTCCTACGAGCAGTACTTC CASSSTISYEQYF
once TRBJ1-2 TRBV5-1 TRBD1 TGCGCCAGCAGCGGCCCGGACAGGGCCTCCTATGGCTACACCTTC CASSGPDRASYGYTF
NA TRBJ2-7 TRBV4-2 TRBD2 TGTGCCAGCAGCCAGAGTAGCGGGGGGCAATACGAGCAGTACTTC CASSQSSGGQYEQYF
NA TRBJ2-7 TRBV27 NA TGTGCCATCAGGGGTCGGGGGTCCTACGAGCAGTACTTC CAIRGRGSYEQYF
NA TRBJ2-1 TRBV12-3/TRBV12-4 TRBD2 TGTGCCAGCAGGAAGCTAGCGGGTTGGCCGTTCTTC CASRKLAGWPFF
NA TRBJ2-5 TRBV5-1 NA TGCGCCAGCAGCTCTGGGGGGGAGACCCAGTACTTC CASSSGGETQYF
NA TRBJ2-3 TRBV7-3 TRBD2 TGTGCCAGCAGCTCGGGACTAGCGAAGACAGATACGCAGTATTTT CASSSGLAKTDTQYF
once TRBJ2-2 TRBV24-1 NA TGTGCCACCAGTGACGAGGGGGGGGTAGGCACCGGGGAGCTGTTTTTT CATSDEGGVGTGELFF
NA TRBJ2-7 TRBV5-4 NA TGTGCCAGCAGCTTTCTAGGGGGGGCGATCGACGAGCAGTACTTC CASSFLGGAIDEQYF
once TRBJ2-3 TRBV5-1 TRBD1 TGCGCCAGCAGATCTGGACAGGCCGTTCTTCGGTATTTT CASRSGQAVLRYF
NA TRBJ2-1 TRBV11-2 TRBD2 TGTGCCAGCAGCCGGACTAGCGGGGGGGCCCCCTACAATGAGCAGTTCTTC CASSRTSGGAPYNEQFF
NA TRBJ2-1 TRBV10-1 NA TGCGCCAGCAGCCGAGTACCTGTCCCCGGTGAGCAGTTCTTC CASSRVPVPGEQFF
NA TRBJ1-1 TRBV9 NA TGTGCCAGCAGCGTCGGGGGGCGATCGGTAGCTTTCTTT CASSVGGRSVAFF
NA TRBJ1-2 TRBV28 NA TGTGCCAGCAGTTTAACATCTCTGGGCTACACCTTC CASSLTSLGYTF
NA TRBJ2-2 TRBV9 TRBD1 TGTGCCAGCAGCACACGGACAGGGATAGGCGGGGAGCTGTTTTTT CASSTRTGIGGELFF
NA TRBJ1-2 TRBV4-2 TRBD1 TGTGCCAGCAGCCAAACCGGGACAGGTCACTATGGCTACACCTTC CASSQTGTGHYGYTF
NA TRBJ1-5 TRBV6-5 NA TGTGCCAGCAGTTTTTCCAGGGATCAGCCCCAGCATTTT CASSFSRDQPQHF
NA TRBJ1-1 TRBV7-9 NA TGTGCCAGCAGCCAATCCGCCGGACAGCCCATGAACACTGAAGCTTTCTTT CASSQSAGQPMNTEAFF
NA TRBJ2-1 TRBV3-1/TRBV3-2 NA TGTGCCAGCAGCCAAGATGAGTTTTTAGTTCACAATGAGCAGTTCTTC CASSQDEFLVHNEQFF
NA TRBJ2-1 TRBV7-9 TRBD1 TGTGCCAGCAGCTTGACAGGGGCCTACAATGAGCAGTTCTTC CASSLTGAYNEQFF
NA TRBJ2-3 TRBV18 TRBD1 TGTGCCAGCTCACCGGGACAGGGGTTCCCAGATACGCAGTATTTT CASSPGQGFPDTQYF
NA TRBJ2-1 TRBV27 NA TGTGCCAGCCTCTGGGGGGTTGCATTGAATGAGCAGTTCTTC CASLWGVALNEQFF
NA TRBJ2-3 TRBV6-5 TRBD1 TGTGCCAGCAGCCTCCGACAGGGGGCCACAGATACGCAGTATTTT CASSLRQGATDTQYF
once TRBJ2-1 TRBV4-1 NA TGCGCCAGCAGCCGAGGGTTTTCAGATGAGCAGTTCTTC CASSRGFSDEQFF
NA TRBJ2-7 TRBV6-5 TRBD2 TGTGCCAGCAGACCCGACGGGGGGATATACGAGCAGTACTTC CASRPDGGIYEQYF
NA TRBJ2-1 TRBV19 TRBD2 TGTGCCAGTAGTATAGCTAGCGGGGGCCAAAAGGGTGAGCAGTTCTTC CASSIASGGQKGEQFF
NA TRBJ2-5 TRBV5-4 NA TGTGCCAGCAGCTCGGACATACAAGAGACCCAGTACTTC CASSSDIQETQYF
few TRBJ2-1 TRBV3-1/TRBV3-2 TRBD2 TGTGCCAGCACCAAATTAACTAAGCGGGGAACGGGTGAGCAGTTCTTC CASTKLTKRGTGEQFF
NA TRBJ2-3 TRBV20-1 NA TGCAGTGCTAGTGTGGACTACTACACAGATACGCAGTATTTT CSASVDYYTDTQYF
NA TRBJ2-1 TRBV19 TRBD2 TGTGCCACTGATCGGGGGGACTTCTACAATGAGCAGTTCTTC CATDRGDFYNEQFF
once TRBJ2-3 TRBV4-2 NA TGTGCCAGCAGCCAGAGGGGTAGGGGGGGGCGTCCGACAGATACGCAGTATTTT CASSQRGRGGRPTDTQYF
NA TRBJ2-7 TRBV21-1 NA TGTGCCAGCAGCCCGTGTAGGCGGGTTGCCTACGAGCAGTACTTC CASSPCRRVAYEQYF
NA TRBJ2-7 TRBV5-1 NA TGCGCCAGCAGCTTGGAAACAGGGCTTTCGAGTGAGCAGTACTTC CASSLETGLSSEQYF
NA TRBJ1-2 TRBV27 NA TGTGCCAGCAGTTTATCTGGAAGACTCTATGGCTACACCTTC CASSLSGRLYGYTF
NA TRBJ2-3 TRBV19 TRBD2 TGTGCCAGTAAGCGGGAAGATACGCAGTATTTT CASKREDTQYF
NA TRBJ1-5 TRBV21-1 NA TGTGCCAGCAGCGTGGGGGAGGGGGTAGGCAATCAGCCCCAGCATTTT CASSVGEGVGNQPQHF
NA TRBJ2-7 TRBV29-1 NA TGCAGCGTCGGGACTGTCTCCTACGAGCAGTACTTC CSVGTVSYEQYF
NA TRBJ2-7 TRBV9 NA TGTGCCAGCAGCGTAGCTCCGGGGGGCTACTACGAGCAGTACTTC CASSVAPGGYYEQYF
once TRBJ1-6 TRBV6-1 NA TGTGCCAGCAGTGAAACTCAGGGCAGTCTTAATTCACCCCTCCACTTT CASSETQGSLNSPLHF
NA TRBJ1-2 TRBV5-4 NA TGTGCCAGCAGCTTGGACAGTCTCAACTATGGCTACACCTTC CASSLDSLNYGYTF
NA TRBJ1-2 TRBV30 NA TGTGCCTGGAGTGCGACATATATACAGTTTGGTGGCTACACCTTC CAWSATYIQFGGYTF